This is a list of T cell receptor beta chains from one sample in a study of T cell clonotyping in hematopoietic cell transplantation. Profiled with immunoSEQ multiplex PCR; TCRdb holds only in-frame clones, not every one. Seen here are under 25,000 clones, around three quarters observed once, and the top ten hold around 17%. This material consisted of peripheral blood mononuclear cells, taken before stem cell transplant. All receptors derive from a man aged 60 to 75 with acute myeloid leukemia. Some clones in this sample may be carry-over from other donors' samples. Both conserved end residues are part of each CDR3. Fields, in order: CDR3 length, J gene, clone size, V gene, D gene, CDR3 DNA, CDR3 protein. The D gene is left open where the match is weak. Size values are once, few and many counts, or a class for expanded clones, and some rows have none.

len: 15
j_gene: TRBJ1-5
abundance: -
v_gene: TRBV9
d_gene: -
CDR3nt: TGTGCCAGCAGCGTAGGAGGGGCTGATCCTCAGCCCCAGCATTTT
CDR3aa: CASSVGGADPQPQHF

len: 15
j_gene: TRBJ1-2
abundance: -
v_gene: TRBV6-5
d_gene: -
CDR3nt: TGTGCCAGCAGTTACCTGAGGGGGACTAACTATGGCTACACCTTC
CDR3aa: CASSYLRGTNYGYTF

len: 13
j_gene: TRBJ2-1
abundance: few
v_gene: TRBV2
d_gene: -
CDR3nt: TGTGCCAGCAGACAGCAGGGCTACAATGAGCAGTTCTTC
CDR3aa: CASRQQGYNEQFF

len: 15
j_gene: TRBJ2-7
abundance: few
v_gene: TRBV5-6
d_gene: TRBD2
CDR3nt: TGTGCCAGCAGCTTGGAGACTAGCGGTTTCTACGAGCAGTACTTC
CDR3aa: CASSLETSGFYEQYF

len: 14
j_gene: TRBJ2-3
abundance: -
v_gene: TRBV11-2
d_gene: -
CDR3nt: TGTGCCAGCAGCTTAGCTAGCTTCCCAGATACGCAGTATTTT
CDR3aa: CASSLASFPDTQYF

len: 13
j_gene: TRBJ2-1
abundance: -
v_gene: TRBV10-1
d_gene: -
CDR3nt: TGCGCCAGCCGGAGGGTGGGACACAATGAGCAGTTCTTC
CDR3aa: CASRRVGHNEQFF

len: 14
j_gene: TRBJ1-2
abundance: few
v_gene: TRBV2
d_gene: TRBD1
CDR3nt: TGTGCCAGCAGTGTTCGGGACAGCGATTATGGCTACACCTTC
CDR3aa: CASSVRDSDYGYTF

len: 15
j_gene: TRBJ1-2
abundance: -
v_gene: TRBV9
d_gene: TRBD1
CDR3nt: TGTGCCAGCAGCGTAGATGGACAGGGGGCTTCTGGCTACACCTTC
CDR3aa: CASSVDGQGASGYTF

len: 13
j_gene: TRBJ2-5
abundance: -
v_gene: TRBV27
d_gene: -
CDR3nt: TGTGCCAGCAGTCCCCTCGCGTCGGAGACCCAGTACTTC
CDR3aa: CASSPLASETQYF

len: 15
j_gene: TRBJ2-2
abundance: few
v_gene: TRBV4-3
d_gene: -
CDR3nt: TGCGCCAGCAGCCAAGGGACCGGGAACACCGGGGAGCTGTTTTTT
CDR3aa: CASSQGTGNTGELFF

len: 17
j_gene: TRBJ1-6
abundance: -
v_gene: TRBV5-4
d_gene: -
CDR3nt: TGTGCCAGCAGCTTACGGTGGGACTCCCAAAATAATTCACCCCTCCACTTT
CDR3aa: CASSLRWDSQNNSPLHF

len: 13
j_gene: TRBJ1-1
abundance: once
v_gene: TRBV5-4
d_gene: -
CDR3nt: TGTGCCAGCAGCTTCTACGTGGGCACTGAAGCTTTCTTT
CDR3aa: CASSFYVGTEAFF

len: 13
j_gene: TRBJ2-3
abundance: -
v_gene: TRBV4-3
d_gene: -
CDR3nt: TGCGCCAGCAGCCAAGGGGACTTGAATACGCAGTATTTT
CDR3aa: CASSQGDLNTQYF

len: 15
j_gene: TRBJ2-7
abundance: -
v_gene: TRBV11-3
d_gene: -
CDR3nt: TGTGCCAGCAGCTCGAATCTAGGGTCCCACTACGAGCAGTACTTC
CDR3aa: CASSSNLGSHYEQYF

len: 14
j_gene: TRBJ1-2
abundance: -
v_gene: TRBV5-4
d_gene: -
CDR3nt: TGTGCCAGCAGCCGTCCACCCGCAGATCGAGGCTACACCTTC
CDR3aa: CASSRPPADRGYTF

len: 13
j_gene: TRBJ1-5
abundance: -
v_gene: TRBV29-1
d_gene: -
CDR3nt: TGCAGCGTCGGGGGGGGGAGCAATCAGCCCCAGCATTTT
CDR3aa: CSVGGGSNQPQHF

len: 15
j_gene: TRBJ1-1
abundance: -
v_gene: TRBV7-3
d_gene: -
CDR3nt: TGTGCCAGCAGCCCCCCCGGTGCTCGGGCCACTGAAGCTTTCTTT
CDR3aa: CASSPPGARATEAFF

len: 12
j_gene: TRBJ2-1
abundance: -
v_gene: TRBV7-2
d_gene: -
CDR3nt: TGTGCCAGCAGTAGTTCCGGGAATGAGCAGTTCTTC
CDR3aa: CASSSSGNEQFF

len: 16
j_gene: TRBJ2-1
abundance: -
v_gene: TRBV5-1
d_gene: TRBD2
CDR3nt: TGCGCCAGCAGCTTGGGAGGCGGGACTAGTCTCGATGAGCAGTTCTTC
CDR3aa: CASSLGGGTSLDEQFF

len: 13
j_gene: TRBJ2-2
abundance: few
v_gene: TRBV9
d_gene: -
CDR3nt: TGTGCCAGCGCAGGGAGGAACACCGGGGAGCTGTTTTTT
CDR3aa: CASAGRNTGELFF

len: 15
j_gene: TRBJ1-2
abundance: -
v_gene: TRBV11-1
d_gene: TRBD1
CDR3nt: TGTGCCAGCAGCTGGGACAGGGAGTTGGGCTATGGCTACACCTTC
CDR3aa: CASSWDRELGYGYTF

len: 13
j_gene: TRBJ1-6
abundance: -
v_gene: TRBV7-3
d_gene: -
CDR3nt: TGTGCCAGCAGCTGGGGGAACAATTCACCCCTCCACTTT
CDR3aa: CASSWGNNSPLHF

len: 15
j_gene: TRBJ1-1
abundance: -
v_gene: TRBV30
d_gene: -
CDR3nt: TGTGCCTGGAGTCAGGGGACAATCAACTTGGGGGCAGCTTTCTTT
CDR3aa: CAWSQGTINLGAAFF

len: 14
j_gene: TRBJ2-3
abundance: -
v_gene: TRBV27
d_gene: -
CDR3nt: TGTGCCAGCAGTTTGGCCAGGCAGACAGATACGCAGTATTTT
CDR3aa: CASSLARQTDTQYF

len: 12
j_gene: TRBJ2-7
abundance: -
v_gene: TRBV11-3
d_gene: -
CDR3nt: TGTGCCAGCAGTTACAGGGCGTACGAGCAGTACTTC
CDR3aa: CASSYRAYEQYF

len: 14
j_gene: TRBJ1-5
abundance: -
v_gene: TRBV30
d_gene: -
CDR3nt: TGTGCCTGGAGGCGCGGCGCGGGAAATCAGCCCCAGCATTTT
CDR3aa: CAWRRGAGNQPQHF